The source of this TCR beta chain is a study of cytomegalovirus exposure and HLA in healthy donors. Notes on the study in general: The sole available immune exposure information was CMV serostatus. A later analysis showed HLA-associated TCR beta chains outstripping equally common others in clonal expansion. Later genetic work tied a missense DCLRE1C variant to beta-chain V and J trimming. Associated with cytomegalovirus, according to the listing, were around 160 TCR beta chains.

Amplification used 60 Vbeta primers and 13 Jbeta primers. TCRdb's table, derived via immunoSEQ multiplex PCR, lists solely in-frame clones and lacks some. The sample lists about 120,000 clones; over 60% were seen once. From germline, CDR1 is MNHEY and CDR2 SMNVEV (reference sequence). The CDR3 runs 16 residues. This clone was detected once. Antigen: not known. The TCR originated in a woman between 40 and 50 years old in good health and CMV-seropositive. Sequencing used PBMCs. The V and J genes are TRBV27 and TRBJ2-5, with 9 nucleotides matching TRBD2. TRBJ2-7 explains the end of the DNA better; the J call may be wrong. CDR3 residues: CASSLSQAGGPYEQYF. The CDR3 DNA is TGTGCCAGCAGTTTATCACAAGCGGGAGGTCCCTACGAGCAGTACTTC.